The sequence of this T cell receptor (beta chain) was determined in a study of blood T cell repertoires in COVID-19 (TCRdb year 2020). For the study in its entirety: Samples covering the acute and convalescent phases of COVID-19 were provided by collaborators in the United States, Italy and Spain. The repertoires were released in a freely available public database intended as a resource for research on the immune response to SARS-CoV-2. Subjects who had been exposed to COVID-19, were actively infected with it, or had recovered from it provided the deeply sampled blood TCRbeta repertoires that made up the dataset. Samples came from the ongoing ImmuneRACE study (first 160 participants) plus 1,254 subjects from 6 global collaborators. HLA class I and class II types, where available, came from metadata supplied by the sample provider rather than from assay-based typing. Sample metadata almost always included a de-identified subject ID, COVID-19 status, age in years and sex. The material from the prospective study consisted of cDNA or gDNA derived from T cells, B-cell-depleted T cells, or PBMCs.

Comments on this clone: No cognate antigen has been identified for it. No clone much larger than this one lies a single base away; base qualities are absent.

What the research found in general, with its limitations: How much clinical and demographic metadata was included differed by source and by participant, and the metadata was provided uncurated.

In the prospective study, participants were about 18 to 95 years old, resided in about two dozen geographic areas of the United States, and were enrolled through a virtual design. In the prospective study, participants were assigned to cohorts based on the clinical history participants reported in a screening survey and a study questionnaire. Mobile phlebotomists in the prospective study collected whole blood, serum and a nasopharyngeal or oropharyngeal swab from every participant. Additional blood draws and questionnaires over an approximately two-month period could optionally be provided by prospective study participants. Prospective study blood samples were shipped either frozen or at room temperature before DNA extraction. The junction shows trimming of 4 bases on V and 7 bases on J, plus 15 bases between the germline ends. The CDR3 numbers 14 residues from cysteine through phenylalanine. Only the CDR3 region is kept as DNA, spanning 42 bases read in frame from base 1. The CDR1 and CDR2 encoded by the germline V gene are SGDLS and YYNGEE.

TCRbeta CDR3 regions were amplified from genomic DNA using the immunoSEQ Assay, a bias-controlled multiplex PCR. The paper's processing steps were these. The number of nucleated cells in each sample was estimated from the amplification of reference gene primers within the assay. To quantify the absolute abundance of each unique TCRbeta CDR3 rearrangement, sequence reads were collapsed and filtered. For each sample, productive Simpson clonality was calculated by taking the square root of Simpson's diversity index across productive rearrangements. Sourced from immuneACCESS, this table was stored by TCRdb with only in-frame sequences that have V and J called. A share of the clones is absent; for the studies checked, an unresolved V gene accounts for under half, and the remainder has no known explanation. V and J calls and clone size are given by that table; D and trimming were obtained from the DNA. Present in this sample are around 140,000 clones, 80% to 90% of which were seen just once. 2.4% of the sample is taken by the ten largest.

The sequencing input was PBMCs or T cells enriched from blood (not recorded which). This receptor chain uses TRBV9 and TRBJ2-1; TRBD2 is perhaps the D gene, given 5 matching bases. The clonotype originates from a middle-aged man with acute COVID-19. Here is the DNA: TGTGCCAGCAGCTCCGGACTCGCTGGGAATGAGCAGTTCTTC. Protein translation: CASSSGLAGNEQFF.